This TCR beta chain derives from a study of CD4 and CD8 cells across lung adenocarcinoma regions. Samples came from patients with localized non-small cell lung adenocarcinoma. J was trimmed by 1 base and V by 4 bases; bases with no gene match: 8. CDR3 size: 17 residues. Germline CDR1 reads MDHEN; CDR2 reads SYDVKM. TCRdb re-called the PCR reads through MiXCR, storing one row per CDR3 protein. The sample records some 20,000 distinct CDR3 sequences, approximately 50% being singletons. The sample consisted of CD8+ T cells from the center of a lung tumor. The V call is TRBV28, the J call TRBJ2-5, with 11 bases identical to TRBD1. The TCR comes from a female donor with lung adenocarcinoma. The CD4 and CD8 labels of this study may be unreliable. CDR3 DNA sequence: TGTGCCAGCAGTTCGGGACAGGGGGGTAGGGGCCAAGAGACCCAGTACTTC. This codes for CASSSGQGGRGQETQYF.